Below, 32 T cell receptor beta chains from the same sample are listed, as sequenced in a study of tumor-infiltrating lymphocytes in oesophageal squamous cell carcinoma. Using its own MiXCR run on the PCR reads, TCRdb lists one record per CDR3 protein. In the table there are roughly 9,000 distinct CDR3 sequences, 66% of which are singletons. Sequences were obtained from esophageal tumor tissue. The receptors here all came from a female donor with esophageal squamous cell carcinoma.

This sequence joins TRBV6-6 and TRBJ2-7; D not resolved. The end of the DNA fits TRBJ2-5 better, so the J call may be wrong. This CDR3 region has 13 residues. CDR1 is MNHNY and CDR2 is SVGAGI in the germline V gene (reference sequence). The CDR3 region has the DNA TGTGCCAGCAGGCCCGGGCTGGGGGAGACCCAGTACTTC. This translates into CASRPGLGETQYF.

This chain links TRBV7-6 with TRBJ2-5; D ambiguous. This CDR3 comprises 12 residues. CDR1 SGHVS and CDR2 FNYEAQ come from the germline V gene. V lost 5 bases and J 5 bases, leaving 9 bases between the germline ends. Here the CDR3 DNA reads TGTGCCAGCAGCCCAATGGGGGAGACCCAGTACTTC. It is translated as CASSPMGETQYF.

V gene TRBV12-3 or TRBV12-4 combines with J gene TRBJ2-5; D uncertain. Gene TRBJ2-7 matches the end of the DNA better, so the J call may be wrong. The length of the CDR3 is 12 residues. CDR3: CASRADIHEQYF. Here the CDR3 DNA reads TGTGCCAGCAGGGCAGACATCCACGAGCAGTACTTC.

The CDR3 DNA reads as TGTGCCAGCAGCTTAGTCGGCGGAACTCGGTACGAGCAGTACTTC. Residues: CASSLVGGTRYEQYF. The V and J genes are TRBV7-2 and TRBJ2-7, with D unclear. The CDR3 totals 15 residues. The germline V gene has CDR1 SGHTA and CDR2 FQGNSA. Between the trimmed V and J ends, which lost 1 base and 4 bases, there was a span of 14 bases.

There are a few counts of this clonotype. The chain is built from TRBV11-3 and TRBJ2-1, with D maybe TRBD2 (6 bases). Trimming pared 1 base from V and 2 bases from J, leaving 9 bases between. Per germline, CDR1 SGHNT and CDR2 YENEEA. This CDR3 is 15 amino acids long. In nucleotides, the CDR3 is TGTGCCAGCAGCTTAGGGACTATGGCCTACAATGAGCAGTTCTTC. Translated, it gives CASSLGTMAYNEQFF. Complete variable domain (other parts from reference TRBV11-3 and TRBJ2-1): EAGVVQSPRYKIIEKKQPVAFWCNPISGHNTLYWYLQNLGQGPELLIRYENEEAVDDSQLPKDRFSAERLKGVDSTLKIQPAELGDSAVYLCASSLGTMAYNEQFFGPGTRLTVL.

V and J are TRBV7-3 and TRBJ2-5; the D is unclear. Trimming stripped 2 bases from V and 4 bases from J, with 8 bases between. CDR1 is SGHTA, CDR2 FQGTGA, per germline. The CDR3 contains 13 residues. In DNA form, the CDR3 reads TGTGCCAGCAGCTTAGAGTCTTCAGAGACCCAGTACTTC. Protein sequence: CASSLESSETQYF.

The rearrangement uses TRBV7-2 and TRBJ1-2, with a tentative D call TRBD1 (5 bases). Germline CDR1 is SGHTA and CDR2 is FQGNSA. This CDR3 spans 16 amino acids. Trimming left V 1 base short and J 4 bases short, with 16 bases between. CDR3 residues: CASSLDSALGLYGYTF. The CDR3, as DNA: TGTGCCAGCAGCTTAGACAGCGCCCTGGGGCTCTATGGCTACACCTTC.

There are a few counts of this clonotype. This chain joins TRBV7-2 and TRBJ2-3, with D unresolved. The CDR3 spans 12 residues. The ends were cut back, 1 base at V and 4 bases at J, with 3 bases in the middle. Germline loops: CDR1 SGHTA, CDR2 FQGNSA. Written as DNA, the CDR3 is TGTGCCAGCAGCTTAGGAGCAGATACGCAGTATTTT. It codes for CASSLGADTQYF. Filled out from reference TRBV7-2 and TRBJ2-3, the complete variable domain reads GAGVSQSPSNKVTEKGKDVELRCDPISGHTALYWYRQSLGQGLEFLIYFQGNSAPDKSGLPSDRFSAERTGGSVSTLTIQRTQQEDSAVYLCASSLGADTQYFGPGTRLTVL.

By its share, this clonotype is medium-sized (0.01 to 0.1%). The V call is TRBV4-1, the J call TRBJ2-1; possibly TRBD1 or TRBD2 for D (6 bases each). CDR3 length: 17 amino acids. In germline, CDR1 is MGHRA, CDR2 YSYEKL. The V end lost 3 bases, the J end lost 4 bases, and 19 bases lay between the germline ends. The CDR3 DNA follows: TGCGCCAGCAGCCAGGAACAGTGGGGGGCGAATTACAATGAGCAGTTCTTC. This translates into CASSQEQWGANYNEQFF.

The rearrangement uses TRBV7-9 and TRBJ2-3, with 14 positions matching TRBD2. Germline CDR1 SEHNR, CDR2 FQNEAQ (reference sequence). The junction had 11 bases not matched to a gene; V was cut back by 4 bases and J by 5 bases. The CDR3 is made up of 18 amino acids. The CDR3 DNA reads as TGTGCCAGCAGCTCAACGTCGACTAGCGGGGGGGTTATAGATACGCAGTATTTT. It translates to CASSSTSTSGGVIDTQYF.

V and J are TRBV24-1 and TRBJ2-1, with 8 bases lining up with TRBD2. With 4 bases clipped from V and 7 bases from J, the junction kept 5 bases outside the gene matches. Looked up from germline, CDR1 is KGHDR and CDR2 is SFDVKD. The CDR3 length is 14 residues. The CDR3 sequence: CATSDPAGANEQFF. The CDR3 region has the DNA TGTGCCACCAGTGACCCAGCGGGGGCGAATGAGCAGTTCTTC.

This sequence joins TRBV7-2 and TRBJ2-5; D possibly corresponds to TRBD1 (5 bases). The DNA end favors TRBJ2-1, so the J call may be wrong. CDR3 length equals 14 residues. From germline, CDR1 is SGHTA and CDR2 FQGNSA. The CDR3 is CASSLAQGGNEQFF. Here the CDR3 DNA reads TGTGCCAGCAGCTTAGCTCAGGGTGGGAATGAGCAGTTCTTC.

This rearrangement joins TRBV7-8 to TRBJ2-1; D remains unclear. V lost 4 bases, J lost 0 bases, and 10 bases lay in between. This CDR3 is built from 15 residues. The germline CDR1 and CDR2 sequences are SGHVS and FQNEAQ. CDR3 sequence reads: CASSYRQSSYNEQFF. The CDR3 nucleotides read TGTGCCAGCAGCTACAGACAAAGCTCCTACAATGAGCAGTTCTTC.

V is TRBV2 and J is TRBJ2-3, with D possibly called TRBD1 or TRBD2 (5 bases each). The tail of the sequence fits TRBJ2-7 better, so the J call may be wrong. The germline V gene encodes CDR1 SNHLY and CDR2 FYNNEI. The CDR3 covers 13 residues. CDR3 DNA sequence: TGTGCCAGCACGGGTGGGGGAGTAGGGGAGCAGTACTTC. It encodes CASTGGGVGEQYF.

V and J are TRBV7-3 and TRBJ2-7; D is uncertain. The DNA end is more similar to TRBJ2-5, so the J call may be wrong. The V gene's germline CDR1 is SGHTA and CDR2 FQGTGA. This CDR3 contains 14 residues. The CDR3 bases are TGTGCCAGCAGCTTAGGTTCGGGCCAAGAGACCCAGTACTTC. Amino acid sequence: CASSLGSGQETQYF.

The chain's CDR3 is CASSGGRGYGYTF. The CDR3 DNA follows: TGTGCCAGCAGTGGCGGGCGTGGCTATGGCTACACCTTC. J is TRBJ1-2 and V is TRBV6-1; D is uncertain. The CDR3 loop spans 13 amino acids. V lost 4 bases and J 4 bases, leaving 10 bases between the germline ends. Germline values: CDR1 MNHNS, CDR2 SASEGT.

As regards this clonotype: Germline is not matched at one junction end, which may reflect a read error. The chain carries TRBV28 and TRBJ2-5; 9 nucleotides align to TRBD1. CDR3 length: 15 amino acids. Germline V CDR1 and CDR2: MDHEN, SYDVKM. CDR3 amino acids: CASSIRTGVYSPLHF. CDR3 DNA sequence: TGTGCCAGCAGTATCCGGACAGGGGTATACTCACCCCTCCACTTC.

This sequence joins TRBV7-3 and TRBJ2-3; D not certain. The tail of the sequence fits TRBJ2-5 better, so the J call may be wrong. The germline V gene has CDR1 SGHTA and CDR2 FQGTGA. This CDR3 spans 14 amino acids. CDR3 sequence reads: CASSLSGFGETQYF. The CDR3 coding sequence is TGTGCCAGCAGCTTAAGTGGTTTCGGGGAGACCCAGTACTTC.

The gene calls are TRBV7-3 and TRBJ2-1; D might be TRBD2 (6 bases). The DNA end is a closer match to TRBJ2-5, so the J assignment may be wrong. Germline V gives CDR1 SGHTA, CDR2 FQGTGA. CDR3 length equals 15 residues. The CDR3 DNA reads as TGTGCCAGCAGCTTTCAGGGAGGCGGAGGGGAGACCCAGTACTTC. This gives the protein CASSFQGGGGETQYF.

This clonotype was recorded at least ten times. This chain links TRBV5-5 with TRBJ2-6; D remains ambiguous. This CDR3 spans 15 amino acids. Germline V gene data show CDR1 as SGHKS and CDR2 as YYEKEE (reference sequence). V was shortened by 3 bases and J by 2 bases, with 9 bases between the two germline ends. In DNA form, the CDR3 reads TGTGCCAGCAGCTACCTCGGTGCTGGGGCCAACGTCCTGACTTTC. This codes for CASSYLGAGANVLTF. The whole variable domain, filled in from reference TRBV5-5 and TRBJ2-6, reads DAGVTQSPTHLIKTRGQQVTLRCSPISGHKSVSWYQQVLGQGPQFIFQYYEKEERGRGNFPDRFSARQFPNYSSELNVNALLLGDSALYLCASSYLGAGANVLTFGAGSRLTVL.

The CDR3 nucleotides read TGCGCCAGCAGTGATTCGACTAGCGGGAGGCCAGATACGCAGTATTTT. Translating gives CASSDSTSGRPDTQYF. The V and J genes are TRBV10-1 and TRBJ2-3; TRBD2 aligns across 13 bases. Germline values: CDR1 WNHNN, CDR2 SYGVQD (reference sequence). The V and J ends lost 3 bases and 4 bases, in that order; junction bases with no gene match: 4. The CDR3 is made up of 16 amino acids.

This clonotype was found a few times. The chain combines TRBV7-2 with TRBJ1-1, with D maybe TRBD1 (6 bases). Trimming took 6 bases from V and 4 from J, leaving 18 bases between them. The germline CDR1 and CDR2 sequences are SGHTA and FQGNSA. The CDR3 has 15 residues. The chain's CDR3 is CASSSYGGASTEAFF. CDR3 sequence (DNA): TGTGCCAGCAGTTCTTATGGGGGGGCTAGCACTGAAGCTTTCTTT.

The chain couples TRBV7-8 to TRBJ2-5; tentatively, D is TRBD1 (7 bases). V lost 5 bases, J lost 3 bases, and 22 bases lay in between. The length of the CDR3 is 17 residues. Germline V CDR1 and CDR2: SGHVS, FQNEAQ. CDR3 in amino acids: CASSIIQYRGGEETQYF. The CDR3 bases are TGTGCCAGCAGCATAATCCAATACAGGGGCGGGGAAGAGACCCAGTACTTC. Full variable domain (rest looked up from reference TRBV7-8 and TRBJ2-5): GAGVSQSPRYKVAKRGQDVALRCDPISGHVSLFWYQQALGQGPEFLTYFQNEAQLDKSGLPSDRFFAERPEGSVSTLKIQRTQQEDSAVYLCASSIIQYRGGEETQYFGPGTRLLVL.

The rearrangement joins TRBV20-1 to TRBJ2-2, with D unclear. Deletions cut 1 base from V and 3 bases from J, with 3 bases between. CDR3 length equals 12 residues. Germline loops: CDR1 DFQATT, CDR2 SNEGSKA (reference sequence). The CDR3 region has the DNA TGCAGTGCTAGAGCGGACACCGGGGAGCTGTTTTTT. This sequence encodes CSARADTGELFF.

J is TRBJ2-1 and V is TRBV10-1; no clear D. CDR1 and CDR2 from the germline V gene are WNHNN and SYGVQD (reference sequence). The CDR3 consists of 12 residues. The ends were cut back, 1 base at V and 7 bases at J, with 5 bases in the middle. In DNA, the CDR3 is TGCGCCAGCAGTGAGTTATCTAATGAGCAGTTCTTC. Its protein product is CASSELSNEQFF.

This chain connects TRBV5-1 to TRBJ2-1; D perhaps matches TRBD2 (6 bases). The last part of the DNA fits TRBJ2-5 better; the J call may be wrong. Germline loops: CDR1 SGHRS, CDR2 YFSETQ. This CDR3 has 14 amino acids. CDR3 bases: TGCGCCAGCAGCGGGGAGGACACGCGAGAGACCCAGTACTTC. Translated: CASSGEDTRETQYF.

This chain joins TRBV7-3 and TRBJ2-3; a weak D match, TRBD1 (5 bases). The CDR3 is 15 amino acids. Germline V gives CDR1 SGHTA, CDR2 FQGTGA. Trimming took 2 bases from V and 6 from J, leaving 15 bases between them. The CDR3 region is CASSLDGREYDTQYF. As DNA, the CDR3 is TGTGCCAGCAGCTTAGATGGCAGGGAATATGATACGCAGTATTTT.

The chain is built from TRBV10-3 and TRBJ2-5, with D perhaps TRBD1 (5 bases). The closer fit of TRBJ2-7 to the DNA end suggests the J call may be wrong. The CDR3 extends over 14 amino acids. Germline CDR1 ENHRY, CDR2 SYGVKD. Here the CDR3 DNA reads TGTGCCATCAGTGAGTGGCAGGGTAGCCACGAGCAGTACTTC. This codes for CAISEWQGSHEQYF.

The chain uses TRBV7-4 and TRBJ1-2, with no clear D. The CDR3 runs to 13 residues. The V and J ends lost 5 bases and 1 base respectively, with 8 bases between them. In germline, CDR1 is SGHVT, CDR2 SQSDAQ. The CDR3 DNA sequence: TGTGCCAGCAGCCCGGACGTTAACTATGGCTACACCTTC. It specifies CASSPDVNYGYTF.

The V gene is TRBV10-1, the J gene TRBJ2-1; D ambiguous. The CDR3 is 11 residues long. Trimming shortened V by 3 bases and J by 6 bases, and 3 bases separated the two germline ends. From germline, CDR1 is WNHNN and CDR2 SYGVQD (reference sequence). The CDR3 DNA sequence: TGCGCCAGCAGTGACAGCAATGAGCAGTTCTTC. Its protein product is CASSDSNEQFF.

This clonotype has at least ten counts. This chain connects TRBV7-3 to TRBJ1-1, with 7 bases aligning to TRBD1. J gave up 5 bases and V 2 bases, and 2 bases lay outside the gene matches. Germline V gives CDR1 SGHTA, CDR2 FQGTGA. There are 13 residues in the CDR3. CDR3 sequence reads: CASSLSRGTEAFF. The CDR3 DNA follows: TGTGCCAGCAGCTTATCCAGGGGGACTGAAGCTTTCTTT.

There are many counts of this clonotype. This may be a read error: a much more frequent sequence differs by one nucleotide. V usage is TRBV7-7 and J usage is TRBJ2-7; D not certain. The germline CDR1 and CDR2 sequences are SSHAT and FNYEAQ (reference sequence). There are 13 residues in the CDR3. The CDR3 nucleotides read TGTGCTAGCAGCTTAGAATCCAACAATGAGCAGTACTTC. As protein: CASSLESNNEQYF.